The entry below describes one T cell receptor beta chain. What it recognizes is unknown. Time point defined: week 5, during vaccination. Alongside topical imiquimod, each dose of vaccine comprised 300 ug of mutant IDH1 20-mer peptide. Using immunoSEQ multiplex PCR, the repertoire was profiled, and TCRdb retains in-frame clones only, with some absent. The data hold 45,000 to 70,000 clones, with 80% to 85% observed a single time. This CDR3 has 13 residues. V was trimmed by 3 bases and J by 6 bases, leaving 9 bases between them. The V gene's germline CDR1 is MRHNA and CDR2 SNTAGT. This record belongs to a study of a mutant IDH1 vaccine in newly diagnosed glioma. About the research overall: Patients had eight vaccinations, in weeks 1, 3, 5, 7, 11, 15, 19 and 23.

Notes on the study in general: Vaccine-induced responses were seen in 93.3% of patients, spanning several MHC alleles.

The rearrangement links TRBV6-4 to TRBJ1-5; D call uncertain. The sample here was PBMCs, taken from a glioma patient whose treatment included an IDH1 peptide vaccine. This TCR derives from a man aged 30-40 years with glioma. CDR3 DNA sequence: TGTGCCAGCAGTGAAATGGGAACTCAGCCCCAGCATTTT. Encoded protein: CASSEMGTQPQHF.